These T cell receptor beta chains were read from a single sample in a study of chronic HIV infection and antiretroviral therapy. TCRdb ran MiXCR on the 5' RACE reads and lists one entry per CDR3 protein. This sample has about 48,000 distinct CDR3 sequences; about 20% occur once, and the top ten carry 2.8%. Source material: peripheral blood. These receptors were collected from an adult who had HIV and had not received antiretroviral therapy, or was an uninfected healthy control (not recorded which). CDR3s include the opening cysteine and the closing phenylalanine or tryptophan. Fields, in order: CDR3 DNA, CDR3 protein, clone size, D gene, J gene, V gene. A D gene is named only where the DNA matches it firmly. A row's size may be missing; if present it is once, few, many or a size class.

TGTGCCAGCAGCTCAGACAGTTCCAGGATGAACACTGAAGCTTTCTTT CASSSDSSRMNTEAFF - - TRBJ1-1 TRBV7-8
TGCGCCAGCAGTGAAACCCGAAGAGGGCCTAGCGGGAGGGGTGAGACCCAGTACTTC CASSETRRGPSGRGETQYF many TRBD2 TRBJ2-5 TRBV10-1
TGTGCCAGCAGCCCCACGGTCTACGAGCAGTACTTC CASSPTVYEQYF few - TRBJ2-7 TRBV28
TGTGCCACCTCCCCGACTAGCGGGAGGGCCGTTGCCAAAAACATTCAGTACTTC CATSPTSGRAVAKNIQYF - TRBD2 TRBJ2-4 TRBV10-3
TGTTCCAGCAGGCAGGACAGGGTGAACACTGAAGCTTTCTTT CSSRQDRVNTEAFF once TRBD1 TRBJ1-1 TRBV5-5
TGCAGCGTTCTAGGGGGACTAGCCGAGACCCAGTACTTC CSVLGGLAETQYF - TRBD2 TRBJ2-5 TRBV29-1
TGTGCCAGCAGCTTCCGGGACAGGGGCACAGATACGCAGTATTTT CASSFRDRGTDTQYF - TRBD1 TRBJ2-3 TRBV11-1
TGTGCCAGCAGCCGGATATCTGGCACTAATGAAAAACTGTTTTTT CASSRISGTNEKLFF - - TRBJ1-4 TRBV7-9
TGTGCCAGCAGTCGATACCTGACCGGGACAGGGGTAGTAGATACGCAGTATTTT CASSRYLTGTGVVDTQYF few TRBD1 TRBJ2-3 TRBV28
TGCAGTGCTAGCCCGGGTATTTACGAGCAGTACTTC CSASPGIYEQYF - - TRBJ2-7 TRBV20-1
TGCAGTGCTGACACCGGGACTAGCGGGATGAATGAGCAGTTCTTC CSADTGTSGMNEQFF few TRBD2 TRBJ2-1 TRBV20-1
TGCAGCGTTGAAATGTCGGGCCGCGGGTCTGAAGCTTTCTTT CSVEMSGRGSEAFF few - TRBJ1-1 TRBV29-1
TGTGCCAGCAGTACTCCCGGGACCGAAGGCACAGATACGCAGTATTTT CASSTPGTEGTDTQYF few - TRBJ2-3 TRBV28
TGTGCCAGCAGTTACAATCTGGGGGGCCAGACCAAGTACCAAGAGACCCAGTACTTC CASSYNLGGQTKYQETQYF - - TRBJ2-5 TRBV6-2/TRBV6-3
TGTGCCAGCAGTCACCAGGGAACGTACAATGAGCAGTTCTTC CASSHQGTYNEQFF - - TRBJ2-1 TRBV28
TGCAGCGTTGAGGAGACAGGGGGTCTATACAATGAGCAGTTCTTC CSVEETGGLYNEQFF few TRBD1 TRBJ2-1 TRBV29-1
TGTGCCAGCGGACTAGCGGGAGGGCCTCGGTCAGATACGCAGTATTTT CASGLAGGPRSDTQYF - TRBD2 TRBJ2-3 TRBV3-1
TGTGCCAGCAGCCCCGTCCCAGTGGGTCGCACAGATACGCAGTATTTT CASSPVPVGRTDTQYF - - TRBJ2-3 TRBV7-8
TGCGCCAGCAGCCAAGCGACAGTAGATACGCAGTATTTT CASSQATVDTQYF few - TRBJ2-3 TRBV4-1
TGTGCCAGCACCCAAAACACTGAAGCTTTCTTT CASTQNTEAFF - - TRBJ1-1 TRBV7-9
TGTGCCAGCAGCTTAGCCCGCGACCGGGACGGCTCCTACGAGCAGTACTTC CASSLARDRDGSYEQYF - - TRBJ2-7 TRBV7-9
TGTGCCAGCAGCTCCCTGTATGGCTACACCTTC CASSSLYGYTF - - TRBJ1-2 TRBV7-9
TGTGCCAGCAAAGCGGGGCCTAGCACAGATACGCAGTATTTT CASKAGPSTDTQYF few TRBD2 TRBJ2-3 TRBV28
TGTGCCAGCAGCCCGTGGACCCAGATCACAGATACGCAGTATTTT CASSPWTQITDTQYF few - TRBJ2-3 TRBV7-9
TGTGCCAGCAGCATGGGACTAGCGTACCAAGAGACCCAGTACTTC CASSMGLAYQETQYF - TRBD2 TRBJ2-5 TRBV25-1
TGCAGCGCTGACCCGGACAGTATGGAGACCCAGTACTTC CSADPDSMETQYF few - TRBJ2-5 TRBV29-1
TGTGCCAGCAGAGCGGGGACAGCTAATTCACCCCTCCACTTT CASRAGTANSPLHF few TRBD1 TRBJ1-6 TRBV25-1